A single sample is the source of the 3 T cell receptor beta chains below, sequenced in a study of cytomegalovirus exposure and HLA in healthy donors. Both 60 Vbeta primers and 13 Jbeta primers went into the PCR. TCRdb's copy holds only in-frame clones and misses some; the assay was immunoSEQ multiplex PCR. The sample yields hundreds of thousands of clones, 60% to 80% seen once. The sample comprised PBMCs. These TCRs come from a woman younger than 45 in good health and CMV-seronegative.

This clone was picked up a small number of times. The J gene is TRBJ2-5, the V gene TRBV7-2, with 10 bases identical to TRBD2. Germline-derived CDR1 and CDR2 are SGHTA and FQGNSA. V dropped 5 bases and J dropped 5; count of bases not matched to a gene: 8. This CDR3 contains 15 residues. This CDR3 reads CASSTSGTGPETQYF. CDR3 bases: TGTGCCAGCAGCACTAGCGGGACGGGCCCGGAGACCCAGTACTTC. Complete variable domain (other parts from reference TRBV7-2 and TRBJ2-5): GAGVSQSPSNKVTEKGKDVELRCDPISGHTALYWYRQSLGQGLEFLIYFQGNSAPDKSGLPSDRFSAERTGGSVSTLTIQRTQQEDSAVYLCASSTSGTGPETQYFGPGTRLLVL.

This clone was detected a few times. The genes are TRBV7-9 and TRBJ1-1; D call uncertain. Germline CDR1 is SEHNR and CDR2 is FQNEAQ (reference sequence). The V gene lost 2 bases and the J gene lost 9 bases, with 13 bases spanning the gap. The CDR3 contains 13 residues. CDR3 amino acids: CASSLTPTEKAFF. The CDR3 nucleotides are TGTGCCAGCAGCTTAACCCCTACGGAGAAAGCTTTCTTT.

The chain's CDR3 is CASSPPLPGLNQPQHF. CDR3 sequence (DNA): TGCGCCAGCAGCCCACCTCTTCCCGGTCTCAATCAGCCCCAGCATTTT. V and J are TRBV4-3 and TRBJ1-5; D gene uncertain. The germline V and J ends were trimmed by 4 bases and 3 bases, with 16 bases remaining between them. Looked up from germline, CDR1 is LGHNA and CDR2 is YSLEER. CDR3 length: 16 residues.